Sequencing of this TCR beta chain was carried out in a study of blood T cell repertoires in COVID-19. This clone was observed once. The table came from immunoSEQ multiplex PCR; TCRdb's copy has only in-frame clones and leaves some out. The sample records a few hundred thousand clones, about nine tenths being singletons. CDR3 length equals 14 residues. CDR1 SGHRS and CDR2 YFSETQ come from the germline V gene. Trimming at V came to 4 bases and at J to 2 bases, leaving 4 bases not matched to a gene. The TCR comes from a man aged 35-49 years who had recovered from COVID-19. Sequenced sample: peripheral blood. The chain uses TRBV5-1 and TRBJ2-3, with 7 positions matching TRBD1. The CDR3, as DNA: TGCGCCAGCAGCCAGGGACAGCACACAGATACGCAGTATTTT. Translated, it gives CASSQGQHTDTQYF.